These T cell receptor beta chains were read from a single sample in a study of CD4 T cell repertoires in COVID-19. Assay: immunoSEQ multiplex PCR; the TCRdb copy retains only in-frame clones and omits some. The sample consists of approximately 79,000 clones, 83% of them appearing once. The sequenced sample was CD4+ T cells from peripheral blood, obtained after recovery from COVID-19. The receptors derive from a human donor who had COVID-19. The CDR3 runs from the conserved cysteine through the conserved F or W. A D gene is named only where the DNA matches it firmly. Rows may omit the clone size; those that give it use once, few, many or a size class.

clone_size	v_call	d_call	j_call	cdr3_aa	cdr3_nt
many	TRBV13	TRBD2	TRBJ2-2	CASSLVIGLAGVTGELFF	TGTGCCAGCAGCTTAGTGATTGGACTAGCGGGGGTCACCGGGGAGCTGTTTTTT
-	TRBV3-1/TRBV3-2	TRBD1	TRBJ2-1	CASRNETGYNEQFF	TGTGCCAGCAGAAATGAGACAGGGTACAATGAGCAGTTCTTC
-	TRBV13	TRBD2	TRBJ2-5	CASSLGARKGLAGEETQYF	TGTGCCAGCAGCTTAGGCGCGCGTAAGGGACTAGCGGGGGAAGAGACCCAGTACTTC
-	TRBV28	TRBD1	TRBJ1-2	CASSSPSQGARYGYTF	TGTGCCAGCAGTAGCCCCTCACAGGGGGCGCGATATGGCTACACCTTC
-	TRBV5-8	-	TRBJ2-4	CASSLVWAGAKNIQYF	TGTGCCAGCAGCTTGGTGTGGGCAGGAGCCAAAAACATTCAGTACTTC
-	TRBV6-5	-	TRBJ2-2	CASEGGLGELFF	TGTGCCAGCGAAGGGGGGCTGGGGGAGCTGTTTTTT
-	TRBV5-1	-	TRBJ1-2	CASSLARENYGYTF	TGCGCCAGCAGCTTGGCGAGGGAGAACTATGGCTACACCTTC
-	TRBV27	TRBD1	TRBJ2-4	CASSLDRANIQYF	TGTGCCAGCAGCCTGGACAGGGCTAACATTCAGTACTTC
-	TRBV15	-	TRBJ2-5	CATSRDQKTQYF	TGTGCCACCAGCAGAGATCAGAAGACCCAGTACTTC
-	TRBV5-6	TRBD2	TRBJ2-1	CASSPELAGFYNEQFF	TGTGCCAGCAGCCCCGAGTTAGCGGGCTTTTACAATGAGCAGTTCTTC
-	TRBV30	-	TRBJ2-5	CAWKPSDQETQYF	TGTGCCTGGAAACCGAGCGACCAAGAGACCCAGTACTTC
-	TRBV10-3	-	TRBJ1-5	CAISERLSGNQPQHF	TGTGCCATCAGTGAGCGGTTGAGTGGCAATCAGCCCCAGCATTTT
-	TRBV4-1	-	TRBJ2-3	CASSQPTQAGDTQYF	TGCGCCAGCAGCCAACCCACACAGGCAGGAGATACGCAGTATTTT
-	TRBV5-8	-	TRBJ2-4	CASSPDGGPANIQYF	TGTGCCAGCAGCCCCGACGGGGGGCCTGCGAACATTCAGTACTTC
-	TRBV7-8	-	TRBJ2-7	CASSSDRRGYEQYF	TGTGCCAGCAGCTCGGACCGCCGAGGATACGAGCAGTACTTC
once	TRBV19	TRBD2	TRBJ2-5	CASKDLVGAGGQETQYF	TGTGCCAGTAAGGACCTCGTGGGAGCGGGAGGGCAAGAGACCCAGTACTTC
-	TRBV18	-	TRBJ2-2	CASSPLAHMNTGELFF	TGTGCCAGCTCACCACTAGCCCATATGAACACCGGGGAGCTGTTTTTT
few	TRBV6-5	TRBD2	TRBJ2-7	CASRRAGSSYEQYF	TGTGCCAGCCGAAGAGCGGGAAGCTCCTACGAGCAGTACTTC
-	TRBV5-8	-	TRBJ1-5	CASSLDILPQHF	TGTGCCAGCAGCTTAGACATTTTGCCCCAGCATTTT
-	TRBV7-2	TRBD2	TRBJ2-3	CASSLVFAGGGTDTQYF	TGTGCCAGCAGCTTAGTGTTTGCGGGGGGGGGCACAGATACGCAGTATTTT
-	TRBV19	TRBD2	TRBJ2-1	CASSPPGAGGNNEQFF	TGTGCCAGTAGTCCTCCCGGAGCGGGGGGCAACAATGAGCAGTTCTTC
-	TRBV5-8	-	TRBJ1-4	CASSFSSGRRTEKLFF	TGTGCCAGCAGCTTTAGTTCTGGGAGAAGGACTGAAAAACTGTTTTTT
-	TRBV21-1	-	TRBJ2-1	CASSPGTGMACEQFF	TGTGCCAGCAGTCCCGGGACAGGGATGGCGTGTGAGCAGTTCTTC
-	TRBV6-5	-	TRBJ2-5	CASSPGFRETQYF	TGTGCCAGCAGTCCGGGGTTCAGGGAGACCCAGTACTTC
once	TRBV16	-	TRBJ1-5	CASSQSGFSNQPQHF	TGTGCCAGCAGCCAATCAGGATTTAGCAATCAGCCCCAGCATTTT
-	TRBV7-9	-	TRBJ1-3	CASSSLAPQDAGNTIYF	TGTGCCAGCAGCTCCTTAGCCCCTCAAGATGCTGGAAACACCATATATTTT
many	TRBV28	-	TRBJ1-1	CASSLSLGETAFF	TGTGCCAGCAGTTTATCGTTGGGGGAGACAGCTTTCTTT
-	TRBV4-1	-	TRBJ1-5	CASSQEGDYQPQHF	TGCGCCAGCAGCCAAGAGGGGGACTATCAGCCCCAGCATTTT
-	TRBV10-3	-	TRBJ2-3	CAISESWTSTDTQYF	TGTGCCATCAGTGAGTCATGGACTAGCACAGATACGCAGTATTTT
-	TRBV14	-	TRBJ1-2	CASSQAFGYTF	TGTGCCAGCAGCCAGGCTTTCGGCTACACCTTC
-	TRBV5-1	-	TRBJ1-1	CASSLTANTEAFF	TGCGCCAGCAGCTTGACGGCGAACACTGAAGCTTTCTTT
-	TRBV3-1/TRBV3-2	-	TRBJ2-1	CASSQVSSYNEQFF	TGTGCCAGCAGCCAAGTAAGCTCCTACAATGAGCAGTTCTTC
once	TRBV6-5	-	TRBJ2-3	CASSPDLWSTDTQYF	TGTGCCAGCAGTCCGGACTTATGGAGCACAGATACGCAGTATTTT
once	TRBV18	TRBD1	TRBJ1-1	CASSPTTGGSTEAFF	TGTGCCAGCTCGCCGACGACAGGGGGCTCCACTGAAGCTTTCTTT
-	TRBV28	-	TRBJ1-1	CASRIQGNMNTEAFF	TGTGCCAGCAGAATACAGGGAAATATGAACACTGAAGCTTTCTTT
-	TRBV6-1	-	TRBJ1-1	CASSEGRRRTEAFF	TGTGCCAGCAGTGAAGGAAGGAGGAGAACTGAAGCTTTCTTT
-	TRBV14	-	TRBJ1-4	CASSQEAQWGKLFF	TGTGCCAGCAGCCAAGAGGCGCAGTGGGGAAAACTGTTTTTT
-	TRBV5-4	TRBD1	TRBJ1-2	CASSALQGAQGYTF	TGTGCCAGCAGCGCCCTACAGGGGGCGCAGGGCTACACCTTC
-	TRBV6-5	-	TRBJ2-6	CASSYVPPGANVLTF	TGTGCCAGCAGTTACGTCCCCCCGGGGGCCAACGTCCTGACTTTC
once	TRBV7-6	TRBD2	TRBJ2-7	CASSWPRGGALYEQYF	TGTGCCAGCAGCTGGCCGCGCGGGGGGGCTTTATACGAGCAGTACTTC
-	TRBV24-1	-	TRBJ2-1	CATNERTQSSYNEQFF	TGTGCCACCAATGAACGGACTCAGAGCTCCTACAATGAGCAGTTCTTC
-	TRBV11-3	TRBD2	TRBJ2-7	CASSSGNEQYF	TGTGCCAGCAGTAGCGGGAATGAGCAGTACTTC
-	TRBV3-1/TRBV3-2	-	TRBJ2-2	CASSQRGSGELFF	TGTGCCAGCAGCCAACGGGGATCCGGGGAGCTGTTTTTT
-	TRBV6-4	-	TRBJ1-6	CASSALSGQNSPLHF	TGTGCCAGCAGCGCCTTATCGGGGCAGAATTCACCCCTCCACTTT
-	TRBV7-9	-	TRBJ1-2	CASSPPGLANYGYTF	TGTGCCAGCAGCCCACCAGGACTCGCTAACTATGGCTACACCTTC
once	TRBV5-4	-	TRBJ2-2	CASSSQRTGELFF	TGTGCCAGCAGCTCCCAGAGAACCGGGGAGCTGTTTTTT
-	TRBV19	TRBD2	TRBJ2-7	CASSGLAGYEQYF	TGTGCCAGTAGCGGACTAGCGGGCTACGAGCAGTACTTC
-	TRBV28	-	TRBJ1-3	CASSPYTSSGNTIYF	TGTGCCAGCAGTCCGTACACGAGCTCTGGAAACACCATATATTTT